This is a list of T cell receptor beta chains from one sample in a study of blood T cells in healthy people across ages. From the 5' RACE reads, TCRdb called clonotypes with MiXCR, one entry per CDR3 protein. The data contain 1.8 million or so distinct CDR3 sequences, 30% to 40% of them singletons. The material sequenced was blood. Source of these receptors: a human donor in good health. Both conserved end residues are part of each CDR3. D genes are given only for firm matches. Clone sizes are given selectively: once, few, many, or a class where the clone is expanded.

V	J	size	D	DNA	CDR3
TRBV20-1	TRBJ2-5	.	TRBD2	TGCAGTGCTAGAGATAGGGACTACCCCGAAGAGACCCAGTACTTC	CSARDRDYPEETQYF
TRBV10-3	TRBJ2-3	.	.	TGTGCCACTCGACTAGTCATCACAGATACGCAGTATTTT	CATRLVITDTQYF
TRBV9	TRBJ2-7	.	.	TGTGCCAGCAGCGTAGTGGGCCGAAACTCCTACGAGCAGTACTTC	CASSVVGRNSYEQYF
TRBV12-3/TRBV12-4	TRBJ1-4	.	.	TGTGCCGGCAGTCCGTGGGATCTTGAAAAACTGTTTTTT	CAGSPWDLEKLFF
TRBV14	TRBJ2-1	once	.	TGTGCCAGCAGCCAAGATCCCGGCGGGACAGCAAAGCAGTTCTTC	CASSQDPGGTAKQFF
TRBV20-1	TRBJ2-7	few	.	TGCAGTGCTACTAGGGGGGACGAGCAGTACTTC	CSATRGDEQYF
TRBV20-1	TRBJ1-2	.	.	TGCAGTGCTAACAGAAAGGCAGGGAAGAACTATGGCTACACCTTC	CSANRKAGKNYGYTF
TRBV6-6	TRBJ1-2	few	TRBD1	TGTGCCAGCAGGGGGCGGACAGGGGGTAGGGGCTACACCTTC	CASRGRTGGRGYTF
TRBV6-1	TRBJ1-6	.	.	TGTGCCAGCAGTGAACAAGAGATCGTAAGGAATTCACCCCTCCACTTT	CASSEQEIVRNSPLHF
TRBV20-1	TRBJ1-1	.	TRBD1	TGCAGTGCTAGAGATCAGGGGACAGGTAAGACTGAAGCTTTCTTT	CSARDQGTGKTEAFF